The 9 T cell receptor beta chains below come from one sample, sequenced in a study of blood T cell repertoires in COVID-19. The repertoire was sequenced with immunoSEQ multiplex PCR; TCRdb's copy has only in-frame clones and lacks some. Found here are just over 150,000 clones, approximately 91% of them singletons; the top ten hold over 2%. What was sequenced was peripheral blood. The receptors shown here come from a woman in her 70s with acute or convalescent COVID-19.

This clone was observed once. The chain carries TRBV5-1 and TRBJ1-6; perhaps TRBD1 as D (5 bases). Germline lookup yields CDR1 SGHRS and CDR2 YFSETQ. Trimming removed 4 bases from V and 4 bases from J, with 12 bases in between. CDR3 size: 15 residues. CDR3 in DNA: TGCGCCAGCAGCATAGGGGCGGCTTATAATTCACCCCTCCACTTT. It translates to CASSIGAAYNSPLHF. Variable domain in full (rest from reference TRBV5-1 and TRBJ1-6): KAGVTQTPRYLIKTRGQQVTLSCSPISGHRSVSWYQQTPGQGLQFLFEYFSETQRNKGNFPGRFSGRQFSNSRSEMNVSTLELGDSALYLCASSIGAAYNSPLHFGNGTRLTVT.

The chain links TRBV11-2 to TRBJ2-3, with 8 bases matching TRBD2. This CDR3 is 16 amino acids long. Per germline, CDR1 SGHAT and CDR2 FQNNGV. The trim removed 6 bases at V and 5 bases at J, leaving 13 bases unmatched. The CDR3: CASSLIAGGQVDTQYF. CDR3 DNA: TGTGCCAGCAGTCTCATTGCGGGGGGCCAGGTAGATACGCAGTATTTT.

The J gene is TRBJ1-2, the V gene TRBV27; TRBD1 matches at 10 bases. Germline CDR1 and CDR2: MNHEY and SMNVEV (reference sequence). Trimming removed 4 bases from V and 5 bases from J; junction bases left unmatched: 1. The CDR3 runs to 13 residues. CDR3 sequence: CASSWGQGYGYTF. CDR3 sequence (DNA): TGTGCCAGCAGTTGGGGACAGGGGTATGGCTACACCTTC.

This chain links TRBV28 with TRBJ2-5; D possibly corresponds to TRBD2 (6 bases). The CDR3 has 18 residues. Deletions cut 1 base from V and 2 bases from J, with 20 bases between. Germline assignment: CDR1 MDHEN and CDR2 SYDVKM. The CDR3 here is CASSLLRGGSKSQETQYF. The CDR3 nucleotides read TGTGCCAGCAGTTTATTAAGGGGAGGCTCGAAATCGCAAGAGACCCAGTACTTC.

The CDR3 spells CASSLRLGGGELFF. The CDR3 DNA follows: TGTGCCAGCAGCCTCCGGTTGGGGGGCGGGGAGCTGTTTTTT. The chain carries TRBV7-9 and TRBJ2-2; D perhaps matches TRBD2 (6 bases). The CDR3 spans 14 residues. Between the trimmed V and J ends, which lost 5 bases and 7 bases, there was a span of 14 bases. Germline V gene sequence: CDR1 SEHNR, CDR2 FQNEAQ (reference sequence).

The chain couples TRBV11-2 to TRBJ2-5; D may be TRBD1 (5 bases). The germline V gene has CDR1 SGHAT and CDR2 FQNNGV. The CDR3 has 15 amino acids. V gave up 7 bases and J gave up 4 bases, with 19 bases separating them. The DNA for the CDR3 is TGTGCCAGCAACAACTTTCAGGGTCAGGTAGAGACCCAGTACTTC. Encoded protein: CASNNFQGQVETQYF.

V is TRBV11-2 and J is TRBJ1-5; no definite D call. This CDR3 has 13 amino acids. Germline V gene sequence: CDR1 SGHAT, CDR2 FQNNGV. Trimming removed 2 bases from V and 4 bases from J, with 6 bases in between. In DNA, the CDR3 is TGTGCCAGCAGCTTATCGGGAAATCAGCCCCAGCATTTT. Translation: CASSLSGNQPQHF.

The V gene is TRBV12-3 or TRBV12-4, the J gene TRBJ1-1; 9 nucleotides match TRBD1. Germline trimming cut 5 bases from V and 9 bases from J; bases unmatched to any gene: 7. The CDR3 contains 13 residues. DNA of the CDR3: TGTGCCAGCAGTAACCGGGACAGGGTTAAAGCTTTCTTT. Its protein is CASSNRDRVKAFF.

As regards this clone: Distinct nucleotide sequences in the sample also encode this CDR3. CDR3 sequence reads: CASSLDSYGYTF. The DNA of the CDR3 is TGCGCCAGCAGCTTGGACAGCTATGGCTACACCTTC. The chain joins TRBV5-1 to TRBJ1-2; no firm D call. This CDR3 region has 12 residues. V lost 0 bases, J lost 4 bases, and 4 bases lay in between. Germline assignment: CDR1 SGHRS and CDR2 YFSETQ.